This T cell receptor beta chain appears in the sequencing data of a study of Tregs in tolerant kidney transplant recipients. The study's findings and limits: The most relevant donor-specific Treg TCRbeta repertoire apparently came from expansion with activated donor B cells.

Points on this clone: Its specificity is not known.

This CDR3 has 14 residues. Trimming removed 3 bases from V and 3 bases from J, with 11 bases in between. Germline V gene data show CDR1 as KGHSH and CDR2 as LQKENI. CD4+CD25+CD127- Tregs, CD4+CD25- non-Tregs, CD4 and CD8 cells were sorted. TCRdb keeps only in-frame clones here, not all; method: immunoSEQ multiplex PCR. The sample has about 68,000 clones, over 80% seen once; the top ten hold about 4.7%. The chain recombines TRBV18 with TRBJ1-2; possible D gene TRBD1, 6 bases. The clonotype comes from a human donor in good health. Sequenced sample: CD4+ T cells from blood. The CDR3, as DNA: TGTGCCAGCTCACCCCCGGCAGGGGACTATGGCTACACCTTC. Amino acid sequence: CASSPPAGDYGYTF.